This T cell receptor beta chain was sequenced for a study of CD4+ T cells in melanoma. Sequenced by immunoSEQ multiplex PCR; TCRdb stores in-frame clones only, minus some. Among more than 90,000 clones listed, 92% were seen once. With 0 bases removed from V and 7 bases from J, the gap between germline ends came to 12 bases. Germline-derived CDR1 and CDR2 are LGHNA and YSLEER. The CDR3 has 14 residues. Sequencing used peripheral blood. This TCR derives from a human donor with melanoma. The J gene is TRBJ1-1, the V gene TRBV4-3; possibly TRBD1 for D (5 bases). CDR3 loop: CASSQDFQGLEAFF. In DNA, the CDR3 is TGCGCCAGCAGCCAAGATTTCCAGGGCCTTGAAGCTTTCTTT.